This T cell receptor beta chain was profiled in a study of PD-1 blockade in classical Hodgkin lymphoma. Study in general: Every 2 weeks, patients had 3 mg/kg nivolumab intravenously.

CDR3 length: 14 amino acids. The germline gives CDR1 KGHSH, CDR2 LQKENI. Unmatched junction bases numbered 5, after V lost 4 bases and J lost 9 bases. For this clone: What it recognizes is unknown.

Every patient had relapsed following autologous stem cell transplantation, and cohorts differed in brentuximab vedotin exposure. Some clones are missing from TCRdb's copy, which holds only in-frame ones; the method was immunoSEQ multiplex PCR. Of 20,000 to 25,000 clones listed, roughly 73% are singletons. Study observations and caveats: TCR diversity in CD4+, not CD8+, cells rose significantly by C4D1. The study found complete responders had baseline diversity similar to newly diagnosed patients.

Sequences were derived from peripheral blood mononuclear cells (PBMCs), sampled before the second cycle of nivolumab. This TCR derives from a human donor with classical Hodgkin lymphoma. The rearrangement links TRBV18 to TRBJ2-1; 11 bases are shared with TRBD2. CDR3 bases: TGTGCCAGCTCACTAGTAGCGGGAGGGCCTGAGCAGTTCTTC. Translation: CASSLVAGGPEQFF. Complete variable domain (other parts from reference TRBV18 and TRBJ2-1): NAGVMQNPRHLVRRRGQEARLRCSPMKGHSHVYWYRQLPEEGLKFMVYLQKENIIDESGMPKERFSAEFPKEGPSILRIQQVVRGDSAAYFCASSLVAGGPEQFFGPGTRLTVL.